The text below deals with one T cell receptor beta chain. The table lists this clonotype with many counts. No cognate antigen has been identified for it. No clone much larger than this one lies a single base away; base qualities are absent. CDR1 is given as SNHLY and CDR2 as FYNNEI, both from the germline V gene. Cut back by 1 base and 2 bases, the V and J ends lie 2 bases apart. Reading from cysteine to phenylalanine, the CDR3 counts 12 amino acids. The entry retains the CDR3 DNA only, 36 bases that are in frame from base 1. These data belong to a study of regulatory T cells in long-lasting Graves disease (dated by TCRdb to the early 2020s). About the full investigation: Patients with newly diagnosed Graves' disease had been on antithyroid drugs for under 3 months. Peripheral blood TCR sequencing and RNA sequencing compared persistent Graves' disease patients with newly diagnosed Graves' disease patients. The study took place in China and was registered as a clinical trial. A total of around 35 samples underwent TCR sequencing, from roughly 13 patients with persistent Graves' disease and approximately 20 patients with newly diagnosed Graves' disease. Summary of the overall study and its limitations: Only peripheral blood was studied, because thyroid tissue, the primary lesion, was inaccessible. Patients with persistent disease shared more public clonotypes (fewer than 3,000) than newly diagnosed patients did (about 970). Only the TCR beta chain was sequenced and analyzed. Persistent disease showed preferential use of TRBV28, TRBJ1-2 and TRBJ2-5, whereas newly diagnosed disease favored TRBV20-1 and TRBJ2-1. Persistent Graves' disease patients showed lower TCR Shannon entropy and fewer highly expanded clones than newly diagnosed patients, suggesting clonal expansion. As a limitation, the authors acknowledged that the small sample size may reduce accuracy.

Receptor amplification or capture employed multiplex PCR. Sequencing was carried out with an Illumina HiSeq 4000. To build TCR beta libraries, CDR3 regions were amplified by Arm-PCR using iRepertoire HTBI primers. Before sequencing, the PCR products went through gel purification. The original methods were these. Gene usage analysis of CDR3 amino acid clonotypes relied on the 62 TRBV and 14 TRBJ segments identified across samples. Filtered high-quality paired reads were merged into contigs using COPE and FqMerger. Contigs were aligned with BLAST to IMGT TRBV, TRBD and TRBJ reference genes, and CDR3 was defined per IMGT. Any clonotype with a frequency above 0.1% was counted as a highly expanded clone. Repertoire diversity was measured by Shannon entropy, and V-J evenness by the Gini coefficient. A clonotype was considered public if more than one individual shared it. The public reads were run again by TCRdb, first through fastp at Q25 and then through MiXCR, and only productive beta chains were kept. When rows share a CDR3 protein, they turn into one entry using the most common DNA and genes. The V and J calls follow TCRdb's processing rather than the paper's. In this sample the table shows roughly 500,000 distinct CDR3 sequences, 9.5% to 15% of which occur a single time. The ten most abundant clones make up roughly 8.2% of the sample.

The time point label for this specimen denotes: newly diagnosed GD, antithyroid drugs for less than 3 months. For both TCR sequencing and RNA sequencing, RNA was extracted from PBMCs using TRIzol. The diagnosis of Graves' disease was made according to American Thyroid Association guidelines. The patients came from an endocrinology department in Xi'an, China. Each patient gave 7 to 9.5 milliliters of peripheral blood, collected in an EDTA anticoagulant tube. Ficoll Paque Plus density gradient separation was used to isolate PBMCs, and no further T cell sorting was performed. RNA quality was checked with an Agilent 2100 Bioanalyzer and agarose gel, and concentration with a NanoDrop 2000. The same sample was also used in a study of T cells in Graves' hyperthyroidism and ophthalmopathy. Drawing on the second study: Graves' hyperthyroidism was defined as stable when no progression to ophthalmopathy occurred over 18 months of follow-up. The hyperthyroidism patients were between 18 and 65 years old and newly diagnosed, with a disease duration of less than 2 months. Any patient with an uncontrolled infection, another autoimmune disease, pregnancy or lactation was excluded. Clinical symptoms, serum thyroxine and TRAb, thyroid ultrasound, and orbital computed tomography formed the basis for the diagnoses. For the first round of RT-PCR on the TCR CDR3, the HTBI primer set was used together with the Qiagen OneStep RT-PCR kit. Most expanded thyroid clonotypes (frequency above 0.001) were also detected in blood, a finding suggesting that blood repertoires may reflect thyroid immune responses. Ophthalmopathy was separated from stable hyperthyroidism by a 13 V-J signature model, with just over 85% sensitivity and approximately 81% specificity obtained in cross-validation and 80%/75% obtained in testing. In validation, the model predicted progression to ophthalmopathy with approximately 71% sensitivity and 72% to 75% specificity, a median of roughly seven months before onset. TCR V-J signatures able to tell the groups apart were searched for in a discovery cohort of 95 or so patients, of whom 43 had Graves' ophthalmopathy and under 65 had stable Graves' hyperthyroidism. Whether ophthalmopathy could be predicted prospectively was tested in an independent validation cohort made up of 18 hyperthyroidism patients plus 17 patients who later progressed to ophthalmopathy. The roughly 91 discovery patients were randomly divided into training and test sets at a 7:3 ratio. In addition, the study compared T-cell repertoires in thyroid tissue and in blood from about 6 Graves' hyperthyroidism patients. Following sampling, methimazole starting at 30 mg daily was given to hyperthyroidism patients, and high-dose intravenous methylprednisolone was given to ophthalmopathy patients. A second multiplex PCR round built the libraries, followed by size selection and purification. Libraries were sequenced paired-end with 100 bp reads on an Illumina HiSeq2000. SOAPnuke was used to process the raw data, throwing out any read that contained adapters or uncalled bases, had a mean Phred below 15, or lacked an exact constant-primer or identifier match. COPE v1.2.5 was used to merge the high-quality paired reads, and each unique nucleotide sequence was defined as a clonotype. MiTCR v1.1 was used to align the clonotypes against IMGT TRBV, TRBD and TRBJ reference segments. The analysis was restricted to V-J combinations with a frequency above 0.0001, which together covered 99.2% of the repertoires. A TCS score was defined as the ratio between F50 (clonal expansion) and ExV (chaos), using BLOSUM62-based TCRdist between CDR3 peptides within each V-J. Welch's t-statistics and random forest reduced several hundred V-J features to 13, which were used in a naive Bayes classifier (R e1071). Sample size was not statistically predetermined, and investigators were not blinded to group allocation. The paper reports TCR Vbeta CDR3 sequencing of over 120 peripheral blood samples: under 45 ophthalmopathy, under 85 hyperthyroidism and approximately 17 progressor patients.

In this chain, TRBV2 is recombined with TRBJ1-1, with the D gene not clear enough to name. The input for sequencing was peripheral blood mononuclear cells (PBMCs), taken at new diagnosis, from a patient treated with antithyroid drugs. This TCR derives from a woman younger than 45 with Graves disease. Donor details come from another sample of the same person, matched by shared clones. The DNA sequence is as follows: TGTGCCAGCAGTGAAGTAAACACTGAAGCTTTCTTT. It is translated as CASSEVNTEAFF.